This T cell receptor beta chain was identified during a study of early T cells in non-severe SARS-CoV-2 infection. This clonotype was counted only a few times. CDR3 size: 15 residues. V shed 3 bases and J shed 6 bases, with 16 bases lying between them. The germline V gene encodes CDR1 SGHRS and CDR2 YFSETQ. Each CDR3 protein gets one entry after TCRdb re-called the 5' RACE reads with MiXCR. The sample gives under 70,000 distinct CDR3 sequences, roughly 11% of which show up once; 3.8% is in the top ten. The sequencing sample was made of whole blood. The chain has TRBV5-1 and TRBJ2-4, with D possibly matching TRBD2 (5 bases). This TCR derives from an adult who was a healthcare worker with PCR-confirmed SARS-CoV-2 infection or an uninfected control (not recorded which). The CDR3 DNA follows: TGCGCCAGCAGCTCGGAACCTGGCCGGGGAAACATTCAGTACTTC. It yields the protein CASSSEPGRGNIQYF.